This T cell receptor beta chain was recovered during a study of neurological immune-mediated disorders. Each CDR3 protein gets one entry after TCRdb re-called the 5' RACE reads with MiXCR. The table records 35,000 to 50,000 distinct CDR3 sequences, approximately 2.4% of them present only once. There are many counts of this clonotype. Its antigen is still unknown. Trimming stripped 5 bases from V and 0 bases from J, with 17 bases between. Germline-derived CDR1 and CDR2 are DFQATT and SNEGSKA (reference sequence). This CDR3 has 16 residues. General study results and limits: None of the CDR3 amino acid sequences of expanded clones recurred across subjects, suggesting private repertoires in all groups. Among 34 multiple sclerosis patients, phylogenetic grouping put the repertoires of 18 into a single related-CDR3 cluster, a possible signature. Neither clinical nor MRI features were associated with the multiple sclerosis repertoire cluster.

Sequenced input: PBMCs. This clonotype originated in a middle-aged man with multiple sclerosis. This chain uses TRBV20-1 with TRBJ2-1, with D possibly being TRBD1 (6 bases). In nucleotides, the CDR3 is TGCAGTGCTGGGATGTCTCAGGGGCCCTCCTACAATGAGCAGTTCTTC. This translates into CSAGMSQGPSYNEQFF.